The 7 T cell receptor beta chains in this list originate from one sample, sequenced in a study of early T cells in non-severe SARS-CoV-2 infection. One entry per CDR3 protein results from TCRdb running MiXCR on the 5' RACE reads. Of 75,000 to 100,000 distinct CDR3 sequences in the sample, approximately 14% were seen once. The material sequenced was whole blood. These receptors originate from an adult who was a healthcare worker with PCR-confirmed SARS-CoV-2 infection or an uninfected control (not recorded which).

The chain links TRBV9 to TRBJ1-2; 10 bases are a match to TRBD1. Germline-derived CDR1 and CDR2 are SGDLS and YYNGEE. The CDR3 runs 16 residues. Losses at the gene ends were 0 bases for V and 0 bases for J; bases not matched to a gene: 2. The DNA for the CDR3 is TGTGCCAGCAGCGTAGGACAGGGGGCAGCTAACTATGGCTACACCTTC. This translates into CASSVGQGAANYGYTF.

The chain carries TRBV2 and TRBJ2-5; TRBD2 matches at 12 bases. The length of the CDR3 is 13 residues. The germline gives CDR1 SNHLY, CDR2 FYNNEI. J was trimmed by 4 bases and V by 8 bases; bases with no gene match: 2. The CDR3 region is CASPSGRGETQYF. CDR3 nucleotide sequence: TGTGCCAGCCCTAGCGGGAGGGGAGAGACCCAGTACTTC.

This chain joins TRBV6-1 and TRBJ2-1, with 11 nucleotides matching TRBD2. The J segment lost 7 bases and the V segment lost 9 bases, leaving 5 bases of the junction unmatched. CDR3 length: 13 amino acids. Germline CDR1 MNHNS, CDR2 SASEGT. The CDR3 DNA is TGTGCCAGTAGCGGGAGGGAATTGAATGAGCAGTTCTTC. This translates into CASSGRELNEQFF.

This clonotype was detected only a few times. The rearrangement uses TRBV18 and TRBJ2-7; 10 nucleotides match TRBD1. CDR1 and CDR2 from the germline V gene are KGHSH and LQKENI. The CDR3 is 16 amino acids. After removal of 1 base from V and 0 bases from J, the junction contained 3 bases not matched to a gene. This CDR3 is CASSPRQGASSYEQYF. The DNA for the CDR3 is TGTGCCAGCTCACCACGACAGGGGGCCAGCTCCTACGAGCAGTACTTC.

Comments on this clonotype: The CDR3 end shows no conserved phenylalanine or tryptophan, and so a read error is likely. The rearrangement links TRBV20-1 to TRBJ2-7; TRBD2 might be the D (6 bases). The CDR3 has 14 residues. Germline V gene lookup returns CDR1 DFQATT and CDR2 SNEGSKA (reference sequence). Deletions cut 5 bases from V and 6 bases from J, with 20 bases between. The chain's CDR3 is CSAPPGVGGPEQYY. The CDR3 nucleotides read TGCAGTGCTCCGCCTGGAGTAGGAGGGCCCGAGCAGTACTAC.

The table lists this clonotype with a few counts. CDR3 region: CASSERRAGAGANVLTF. The CDR3 DNA is TGCGCCAGCAGTGAGCGTAGAGCGGGAGCTGGGGCCAACGTCCTGACTTTC. This rearrangement joins TRBV10-1 to TRBJ2-6, with TRBD2 matching over 8 bases. The CDR3 has 17 amino acids. Germline trimming cut 2 bases from V and 2 bases from J; bases unmatched to any gene: 5. Germline-derived CDR1 and CDR2 are WNHNN and SYGVQD (reference sequence).

The chain has TRBV4-1 and TRBJ2-1; perhaps D is TRBD1 or TRBD2 (5 bases each). The germline V gene has CDR1 MGHRA and CDR2 YSYEKL. V shed 0 bases and J shed 5 bases, with 11 bases lying between them. The CDR3 sequence is 15 residues long. The CDR3 loop is CASSQDPGTDNEQFF. The CDR3, as DNA: TGCGCCAGCAGCCAAGACCCAGGGACCGACAATGAGCAGTTCTTC.